This T cell receptor beta chain was profiled in a study of blood T cell repertoires in COVID-19. Assignment of participants to cohorts was predicated upon participant-reported clinical history. Produced via immunoSEQ multiplex PCR; TCRdb's table is partial and in-frame only. The table records more than 200,000 clones, about nine tenths of them present only once. Germline CDR1 LGHNA, CDR2 YSLEER. This CDR3 contains 13 residues. The V segment lost 4 bases and the J segment 8 bases; nucleotides outside the gene matches: 4. The sequence derives from a woman under 30 who had recovered from COVID-19. V and J are TRBV4-3 and TRBJ2-2; 7 bases are shared with TRBD1. Sequenced: PBMCs or T cells enriched from blood (not recorded which). CDR3 DNA sequence: TGCGCCAGCAGCCCGACAGGGTCGGGGGAGCTGTTTTTT. Protein sequence: CASSPTGSGELFF.